Given below is one T cell receptor beta chain in context. The specificity of this receptor is unknown. Base qualities were left out, and no much larger clone turns up one base away. Collaborating institutions collected whole blood in K2EDTA tubes following their own protocols. For TCRbeta analysis, collaborators shipped samples in one of three forms: frozen whole blood, isolated PBMCs, or DNA extracted from either of those sample types. The entry originates in a study of blood T cell repertoires in COVID-19 (dated by TCRdb to the early 2020s). Broadly, across the study: Collaborator samples came from the United States, Italy and Spain and covered acute and convalescent phases of COVID-19. The prospective study material was composed of cDNA or gDNA derived from T cells, B-cell-depleted T cells, or PBMCs. The dataset comprised deeply sampled blood TCRbeta repertoires from subjects exposed to, actively infected with, or recovered from COVID-19. The repertoires were made available in a free public database intended to serve as a resource for research on the immune response to SARS-CoV-2. Samples came from the ongoing ImmuneRACE study (first 160 participants) plus 1,254 subjects from 6 global collaborators. Sample metadata almost always included a de-identified subject ID, COVID-19 status, age in years and sex. Where available, HLA class I and class II types were obtained from metadata supplied by the sample provider rather than from assay-based typing.

TCRbeta CDR3 regions were amplified from genomic DNA using the immunoSEQ Assay, a bias-controlled multiplex PCR. The authors processed their data as follows. The number of nucleated cells in each sample was estimated by amplification of reference gene primers within the assay. Sequence reads were collapsed and filtered to measure the absolute abundance of every unique TCRbeta CDR3 rearrangement. For each sample, productive Simpson clonality was calculated as the square root of Simpson's diversity index across productive rearrangements. TCRdb holds this immuneACCESS table with in-frame rearrangements only. Some clones are missing; in checked studies, unresolved V genes explain under half, and the rest has no known cause. Clone size and the V and J calls come from that table; the DNA yielded D and trimming. This sample holds 150,000 to 200,000 clones; 80% to 90% were observed only once. The biggest ten clones account for more than 7.5% of the sample.

The study at large found these results: Clinical and demographic metadata were provided uncurated, with the amount varying by source and participant.

The cysteine opens and the phenylalanine closes a CDR3 of 19 amino acids. Left in the record is the CDR3 DNA by itself, 57 bases read in frame from the first base. The sequenced sample consisted of peripheral blood. This clonotype originated in a man aged 45 to 65 with active or convalescent COVID-19. This chain is built from TRBV21-1 and TRBJ1-6; TRBD1, the D gene given by the table, was not confirmed from the DNA. TRBV21-1 is a pseudogene. CDR3 loop: CASSRGRDRRDSYNSPLHF. The DNA sequence is TGTGCCAGCAGCAGAGGTCGGGACAGGCGCGACTCCTATAATTCACCCCTCCACTTT.